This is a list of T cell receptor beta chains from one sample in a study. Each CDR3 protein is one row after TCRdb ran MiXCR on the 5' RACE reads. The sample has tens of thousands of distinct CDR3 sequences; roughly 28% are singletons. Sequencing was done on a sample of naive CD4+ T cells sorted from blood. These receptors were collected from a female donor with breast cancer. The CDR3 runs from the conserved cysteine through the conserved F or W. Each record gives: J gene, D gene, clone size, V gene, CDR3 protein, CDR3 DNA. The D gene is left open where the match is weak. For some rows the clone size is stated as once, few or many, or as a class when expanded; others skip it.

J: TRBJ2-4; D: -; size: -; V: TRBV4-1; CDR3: CASSQIDIVAKNIQYF; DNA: TGCGCCAGCAGCCAAATCGATATAGTAGCCAAAAACATTCAGTACTTC
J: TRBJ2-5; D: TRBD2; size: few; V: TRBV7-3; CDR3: CASSFLAGGKETQYF; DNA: TGTGCCAGCAGCTTCCTAGCGGGAGGGAAAGAGACCCAGTACTTC
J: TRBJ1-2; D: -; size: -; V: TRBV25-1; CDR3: CASSGGVYGYTF; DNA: TGTGCCAGCAGTGGGGGGGTCTATGGCTACACCTTC
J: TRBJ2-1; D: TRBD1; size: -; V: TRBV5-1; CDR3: CASSQDRLTYNEQFF; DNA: TGCGCCAGCAGCCAGGACAGGCTAACCTACAATGAGCAGTTCTTC
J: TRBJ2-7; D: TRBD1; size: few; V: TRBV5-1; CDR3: CASSLPIQGAEEQYF; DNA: TGCGCCAGCAGCTTACCGATACAGGGGGCGGAGGAGCAGTACTTC
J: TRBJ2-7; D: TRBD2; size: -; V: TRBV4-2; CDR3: CASSQVGREGAYEQYF; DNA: TGTGCCAGCAGCCAAGTCGGGCGGGAGGGGGCCTACGAGCAGTACTTC
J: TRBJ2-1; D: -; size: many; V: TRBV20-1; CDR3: CSATKAAGEQFF; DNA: TGCAGTGCTACAAAAGCGGCAGGGGAGCAGTTCTTC
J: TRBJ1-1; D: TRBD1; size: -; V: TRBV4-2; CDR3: CAGSQGQGARTEAFF; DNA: TGTGCCGGCAGCCAAGGACAGGGGGCTCGCACTGAAGCTTTCTTT
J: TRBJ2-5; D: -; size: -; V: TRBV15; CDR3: CATSRTKTVKTQYF; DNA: TGTGCCACCAGCAGGACAAAAACGGTGAAGACCCAGTACTTC
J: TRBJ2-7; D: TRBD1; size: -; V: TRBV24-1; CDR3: CATSETGTGGREQYF; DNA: TGTGCCACCAGTGAGACCGGGACAGGTGGACGCGAGCAGTACTTC
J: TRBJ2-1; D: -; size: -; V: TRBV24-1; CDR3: CATSDGGSYNEQFF; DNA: TGTGCCACCAGTGATGGTGGGTCCTACAATGAGCAGTTCTTC
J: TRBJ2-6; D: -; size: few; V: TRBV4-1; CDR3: CASSQDLVTSGSGANVLTF; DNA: TGCGCCAGCAGCCAAGATCTTGTGACTAGTGGCTCTGGGGCCAACGTCCTGACTTTC
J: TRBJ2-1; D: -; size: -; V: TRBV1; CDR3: CTSSQDSLAGDVGNEQFF; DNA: TGCACCAGCAGCCAAGATTCCCTAGCGGGAGACGTGGGGAATGAGCAGTTCTTC
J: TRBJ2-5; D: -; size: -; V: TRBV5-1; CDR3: CASSLRPDRETQYF; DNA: TGCGCCAGCAGCTTGAGACCGGACCGAGAGACCCAGTACTTC
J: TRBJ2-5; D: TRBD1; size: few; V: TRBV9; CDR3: CASSDYRGTETQYF; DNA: TGTGCCAGCAGCGACTACAGGGGTACCGAGACCCAGTACTTC
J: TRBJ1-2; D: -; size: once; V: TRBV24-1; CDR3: CATSDRLGAGYTF; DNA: TGTGCCACCAGTGACCGCCTAGGGGCTGGCTACACCTTC
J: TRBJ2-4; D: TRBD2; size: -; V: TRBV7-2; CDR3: CASSMTSGESIQYF; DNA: TGTGCCAGCAGCATGACTAGCGGGGAAAGCATTCAGTACTTC
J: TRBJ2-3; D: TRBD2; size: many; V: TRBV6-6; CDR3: CASRPHLSGSITDTQYF; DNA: TGTGCCAGCAGGCCCCATCTAAGCGGGAGTATCACAGATACGCAGTATTTT
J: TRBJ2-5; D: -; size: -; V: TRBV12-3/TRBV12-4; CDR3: CASSGLRFEETQYF; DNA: TGTGCCAGCAGTGGCTTGAGATTCGAAGAGACCCAGTACTTC
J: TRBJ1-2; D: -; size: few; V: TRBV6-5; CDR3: CASSKPNYGYTF; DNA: TGTGCCAGCTCTAAGCCTAACTATGGCTACACCTTC
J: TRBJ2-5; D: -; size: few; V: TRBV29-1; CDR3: CSVLGQGLKTQYF; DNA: TGCAGCGTACTAGGACAGGGACTAAAGACCCAGTACTTC
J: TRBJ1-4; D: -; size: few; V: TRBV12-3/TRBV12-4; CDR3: CASTPDGGAIPNEKLFF; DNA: TGTGCCAGCACTCCAGACGGGGGCGCGATCCCTAATGAAAAACTGTTTTTT
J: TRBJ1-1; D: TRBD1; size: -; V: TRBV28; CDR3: CASRTRTGVNTEAFF; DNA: TGTGCCAGCAGGACCCGGACAGGGGTGAACACTGAAGCTTTCTTT
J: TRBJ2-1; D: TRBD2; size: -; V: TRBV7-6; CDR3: CASSLEPRASGRHNEQFF; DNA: TGTGCCAGCAGCTTAGAACCTAGGGCTAGCGGGCGCCATAATGAGCAGTTCTTC
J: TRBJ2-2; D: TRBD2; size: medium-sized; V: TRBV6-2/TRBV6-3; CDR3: CASSLSPRGANTGELFF; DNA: TGTGCCAGCAGCCTGTCCCCTCGGGGGGCGAACACCGGGGAGCTGTTTTTT
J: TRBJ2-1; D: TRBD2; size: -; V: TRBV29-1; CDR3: CSAGGWVEQFF; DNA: TGCAGCGCGGGGGGGTGGGTAGAGCAGTTCTTC
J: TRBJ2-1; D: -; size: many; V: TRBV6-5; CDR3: CASLDLKTSSRQFF; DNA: TGTGCCAGCCTTGACCTTAAGACTTCCTCGAGGCAGTTCTTC
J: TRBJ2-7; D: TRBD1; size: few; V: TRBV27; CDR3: CASSFSGTGSYEQYF; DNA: TGTGCCAGCAGTTTCTCCGGGACAGGGTCATACGAGCAGTACTTC
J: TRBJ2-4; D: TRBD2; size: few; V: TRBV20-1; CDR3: CSAPGLADVLAKNIQYF; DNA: TGCAGTGCCCCGGGACTAGCGGATGTACTAGCCAAAAACATTCAGTACTTC
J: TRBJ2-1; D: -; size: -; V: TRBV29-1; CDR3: CSVVIPRGNQVGEQFF; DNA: TGCAGCGTTGTCATCCCAAGGGGGAATCAGGTCGGCGAGCAGTTCTTC
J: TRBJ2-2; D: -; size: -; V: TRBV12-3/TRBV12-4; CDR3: CASSSRAGGELFF; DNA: TGTGCCAGCAGTTCTCGCGCCGGCGGGGAGCTGTTTTTT
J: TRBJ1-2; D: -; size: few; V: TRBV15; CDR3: CATSRDGHYGYTF; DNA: TGTGCCACCAGCAGAGATGGACACTATGGCTACACCTTC
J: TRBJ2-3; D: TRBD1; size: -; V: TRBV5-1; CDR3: CASSLRTGKGDTQYF; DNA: TGCGCCAGCAGTTTGAGGACAGGGAAGGGGGATACGCAGTATTTT